This TCR beta chain was captured in a study of blood T cell repertoires in COVID-19. Looking at the study overall: Researchers got acute and convalescent COVID-19 samples from the United States, Italy and Spain.

The protocol was immunoSEQ multiplex PCR, while the TCRdb copy is restricted to in-frame clones and leaves out a portion. The sample records 110,000 to 150,000 clones, about 80% being singletons. The CDR3 is 15 amino acids. Losses at the gene ends were 0 bases for V and 6 bases for J; bases not matched to a gene: 6. In germline, CDR1 is KGHSH, CDR2 LQKENI. The chain links TRBV18 to TRBJ2-7; 9 bases agree with TRBD1. The sequencing sample was made of peripheral blood. The sequence was obtained from a man aged 70-80 years who had recovered from COVID-19. The CDR3 DNA follows: TGTGCCAGCTCACCACCGCAACAGGGGGCTGGCGAGCAGTACTTC. Its translation is CASSPPQQGAGEQYF.